These 16 T cell receptor beta chains originate from one sample sequenced in a study of blood T cell repertoires in COVID-19. Clones were read by immunoSEQ multiplex PCR, and TCRdb kept only the in-frame ones, dropping some. The sample has 300,000 or so clones, more than 70% seen once; the top ten hold approximately 7%. Sequenced sample: peripheral blood. The receptors come from a woman in her 30s who had recovered from COVID-19.

The rearrangement joins TRBV11-2 to TRBJ2-7; D might be TRBD2 (6 bases). The germline V gene has CDR1 SGHAT and CDR2 FQNNGV. The CDR3 sequence is 15 residues long. The germline V and J ends were trimmed by 1 base and 4 bases, with 14 bases remaining between them. CDR3 protein: CASSLGTTWVYEQYF. In nucleotides, the CDR3 is TGTGCCAGCAGCTTAGGGACTACGTGGGTGTACGAGCAGTACTTC.

The rearrangement uses TRBV19 and TRBJ2-1; D is perhaps TRBD2 (6 bases). V gave up 0 bases and J gave up 8 bases, with 11 bases separating them. The V gene's germline CDR1 is LNHDA and CDR2 SQIVND (reference sequence). This CDR3 region has 14 residues. CDR3 region: CASSIEWRAHEQFF. CDR3 DNA: TGTGCCAGTAGTATAGAGTGGAGGGCCCATGAGCAGTTCTTC. Complete variable domain (other parts from reference TRBV19 and TRBJ2-1): DGGITQSPKYLFRKEGQNVTLSCEQNLNHDAMYWYRQDPGQGLRLIYYSQIVNDFQKGDIAEGYSVSREKKESFPLTVTSAQKNPTAFYLCASSIEWRAHEQFFGPGTRLTVL.

This clone was seen a handful of times. Other DNA sequences in this sample translate to the same CDR3. This chain connects TRBV7-3 to TRBJ1-1; no reliable D call. Germline loops: CDR1 SGHTA, CDR2 FQGTGA. Between the trimmed V and J ends, which lost 3 bases and 4 bases, there was a span of 9 bases. CDR3 length: 13 amino acids. CDR3 DNA sequence: TGTGCCAGCAGCTTGAGCGGAGGCACTGAAGCTTTCTTT. Its translation: CASSLSGGTEAFF.

The V and J genes are TRBV7-8 and TRBJ1-6, with 8 bases that match TRBD1. V trimming: 5 bases; J trimming: 7 bases; junction bases outside the gene matches: 7. This CDR3 is 15 amino acids long. The V gene's germline CDR1 is SGHVS and CDR2 FQNEAQ. CDR3 nucleotides: TGTGCCAGCAGCCCTCGGACAGGGAAGAATTCACCCCTCCACTTT. This gives the protein CASSPRTGKNSPLHF.

This clone was seen only once. This chain connects TRBV2 to TRBJ2-3; D perhaps matches TRBD2 (7 bases). V was shortened by 6 bases and J by 0 bases, with 10 bases between the two germline ends. This CDR3 region has 14 residues. Germline V gene sequence: CDR1 SNHLY, CDR2 FYNNEI. CDR3 in amino acids: CASREGGSTDTQYF. The CDR3 DNA reads TGTGCCAGCAGGGAGGGGGGGAGCACAGATACGCAGTATTTT.

A word on this clone: Additional DNA sequences in this sample encode the identical CDR3. J is TRBJ2-1 and V is TRBV5-4; D is unresolved. CDR1 is SGHNT, CDR2 YYREEE, per germline (reference sequence). Trimming took off 3 bases at V and 6 bases at J, with 10 bases between the two ends. This CDR3 comprises 13 residues. The CDR3 nucleotides read TGTGCCAGCAGCTCCTATGAGATCAATGAGCAGTTCTTC. Translating it yields CASSSYEINEQFF.

The genes are TRBV2 and TRBJ2-7, with 7 positions matching TRBD1. V lost 9 bases and J lost 0; bases outside the gene matches: 8. This CDR3 has 14 amino acids. Germline assignment: CDR1 SNHLY and CDR2 FYNNEI. The CDR3 sequence is CASLDRRSSYEQYF. Written as DNA, the CDR3 is TGTGCCAGTTTGGACAGGAGGAGCTCCTACGAGCAGTACTTC.

The chain is built from TRBV6-5 and TRBJ2-5; 8 positions match TRBD1. V trimming: 9 bases; J trimming: 4 bases; junction bases outside the gene matches: 10. The V gene's germline CDR1 is MNHEY and CDR2 SVGAGI. CDR3 length: 14 residues. The DNA for the CDR3 is TGTGCCAGTGTCAGGGGGCATTTGGCAGAGACCCAGTACTTC. Encoded protein: CASVRGHLAETQYF.

The chain links TRBV30 to TRBJ1-1; D is perhaps TRBD1 (6 bases). This CDR3 contains 17 residues. Germline CDR1 GTSNPN, CDR2 SVGIG (reference sequence). V lost 5 bases and J lost 3, with 25 bases in between. CDR3 amino acids: CAWGGLGTDPRDTEAFF. CDR3 coding DNA: TGTGCCTGGGGGGGCCTCGGGACCGATCCCAGGGACACTGAAGCTTTCTTT.

V usage is TRBV24-1 and J usage is TRBJ2-7; a possible D gene is TRBD2 (6 bases). CDR1 KGHDR and CDR2 SFDVKD come from the germline V gene. V dropped 3 bases and J dropped 0 bases, with 14 bases sitting between them. The CDR3 runs 16 residues. The CDR3 bases are TGTGCCACCAGTGATCCGTCGACCGGGAGCTCCTACGAGCAGTACTTC. Its translation is CATSDPSTGSSYEQYF.

The chain links TRBV27 to TRBJ1-4, with TRBD1 matching 9 bases. Unmatched junction bases numbered 8, after V lost 4 bases and J lost 2 bases. The CDR3 is 17 residues long. Germline CDR1 is MNHEY and CDR2 is SMNVEV (reference sequence). CDR3 sequence reads: CASSSHRGRGTNEKLFF. The CDR3 coding sequence is TGTGCCAGCAGTTCACACAGGGGGCGAGGGACTAATGAAAAACTGTTTTTT.

In its sample, this clone was seen once. This rearrangement joins TRBV5-6 to TRBJ1-2; no definite D call. The CDR3 contains 14 residues. V shed 6 bases and J shed 1 base, with 13 bases lying between them. Per the germline V gene, CDR1 is SGHDT and CDR2 is YYEEEE. The CDR3 protein is CASTRRGLNYGYTF. As DNA, the CDR3 is TGTGCCAGCACCCGGAGAGGACTTAACTATGGCTACACCTTC.

The rearrangement joins TRBV24-1 to TRBJ2-5; D unresolved. Germline V gene sequence: CDR1 KGHDR, CDR2 SFDVKD. The CDR3 has 13 residues. V lost 8 bases and J 2 bases, leaving 11 bases between the germline ends. Here the CDR3 reads CATMRRNQETQYF. The CDR3 bases are TGTGCCACCATGAGGAGAAATCAAGAGACCCAGTACTTC.

This chain links TRBV2 with TRBJ2-2, with 11 bases that match TRBD2. The CDR3 covers 15 residues. Per germline, CDR1 SNHLY and CDR2 FYNNEI. Trimming removed 6 bases from V and 8 bases from J; junction bases left unmatched: 8. The CDR3 nucleotides read TGTGCCAGCAGGGCACTAGCGGGGGTAGGAGGGGAGCTGTTTTTT. As protein: CASRALAGVGGELFF.

The rearrangement uses TRBV30 and TRBJ2-3; 8 bases line up with TRBD2. There are 15 residues in the CDR3. The V segment lost 0 bases and the J segment 0 bases; nucleotides outside the gene matches: 2. From germline, CDR1 is GTSNPN and CDR2 SVGIG (reference sequence). For the CDR3, the DNA is TGTGCCTGGAGTGTCGGGGGGGCTAGCACAGATACGCAGTATTTT. It is translated as CAWSVGGASTDTQYF.

V and J are TRBV3-1 (or the pseudogene TRBV3-2) and TRBJ2-3, with 9 bases matching TRBD2. CDR3 length: 17 residues. Germline-derived CDR1 and CDR2 are LGHDT and YNNKEL (reference sequence). The V gene end was trimmed by 0 bases and the J gene end by 0 bases; junction bases not matched to a gene: 4. The CDR3 region has the DNA TGTGCCAGCAGCCAAGATTTTGCGGGGGGGAGCACAGATACGCAGTATTTT. Translating gives CASSQDFAGGSTDTQYF.